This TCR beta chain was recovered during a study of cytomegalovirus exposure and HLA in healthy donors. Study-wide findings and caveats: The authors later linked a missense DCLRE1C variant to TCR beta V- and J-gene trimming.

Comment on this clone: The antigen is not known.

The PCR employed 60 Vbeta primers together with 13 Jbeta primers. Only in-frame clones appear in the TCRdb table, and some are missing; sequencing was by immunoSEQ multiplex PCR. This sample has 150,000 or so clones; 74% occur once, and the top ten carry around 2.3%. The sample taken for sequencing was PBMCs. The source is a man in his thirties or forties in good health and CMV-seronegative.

The chain's CDR3 is CASSLGYFYGYTF. CDR3 bases: TGTGCCAGCAGCTTAGGGTACTTCTATGGCTACACCTTC. The rearrangement joins TRBV7-2 to TRBJ1-2; D ambiguous. Germline loops: CDR1 SGHTA, CDR2 FQGNSA. Trimming took off 1 base at V and 4 bases at J, with 7 bases between the two ends. This CDR3 comprises 13 residues.